Listed here is a single TCR beta chain. No antigen is known for it. This PCR relied on a set of 60 Vbeta primers and 13 Jbeta primers. TCRdb keeps only in-frame clones here, not all; method: immunoSEQ multiplex PCR. The repertoire holds 150,000 to 200,000 clones, roughly 84% seen once, with roughly 1.5% in the top ten. This specimen belongs to a study of cytomegalovirus exposure and HLA in healthy donors. The study, taken as a whole, reports: It was shown in a later analysis that HLA-associated TCR beta chains were more clonally expanded than other, equally common chains.

The sequenced sample was PBMCs. The source is a woman under 30 in good health and CMV-seronegative.

CDR3 sequence: CASSLASWGHTEAFF. Here the CDR3 DNA reads TGTGCCAGCAGCTTAGCGTCCTGGGGGCACACTGAAGCTTTCTTT. The rearrangement joins TRBV7-8 to TRBJ1-1; possibly TRBD1 for D (6 bases). The CDR3 contains 15 residues. Between the trimmed V and J ends, which lost 0 bases and 3 bases, there was a span of 11 bases. Germline V lookup: CDR1 SGHVS, CDR2 FQNEAQ.